These T cell receptor beta chains were read from a single sample in a study of control samples from healthy donors and cancer patients. This table comes from immunoSEQ multiplex PCR, and its TCRdb copy is limited to in-frame clones, with some not included. Of approximately 100,000 clones listed, around nine tenths are singletons. Sequences were obtained from blood. The receptors shown here come from a man between 25 and 39 years old in good health. The CDR3 runs from the conserved cysteine through the conserved F or W. D genes are given only for firm matches. Clone size is shown for a subset of rows, as once, few, many or a class of expanded clone.

>TRBJ2-1|13|-|TRBV7-3|-
CASSLRQGFEQFF
TGTGCCAGCAGCTTAAGGCAGGGGTTTGAGCAGTTCTTC
>TRBJ2-1|15|medium-sized|TRBV30|-
CASSGAQSSYNEQFF
TGTGCCTCCTCCGGGGCCCAGAGCTCCTACAATGAGCAGTTCTTC
>TRBJ2-7|15|-|TRBV4-2|TRBD2
CASSQASGGMGEQYF
TGTGCCAGCAGCCAAGCTAGCGGGGGAATGGGAGAGCAGTACTTC
>TRBJ1-2|14|-|TRBV7-9|-
CASSPLGGDYGYTF
TGTGCCAGCAGCCCCCTAGGTGGTGACTATGGCTACACCTTC
>TRBJ1-3|15|-|TRBV10-3|-
CAISQGWETGNTIYF
TGTGCCATCAGCCAAGGGTGGGAGACTGGAAACACCATATATTTT
>TRBJ1-6|12|-|TRBV3-1/TRBV3-2|-
CASSQRDSPLHF
TGTGCCAGCAGCCAAAGGGATTCACCCCTCCACTTT
>TRBJ2-3|16|-|TRBV27|TRBD2
CASSLGTSGVTDTQYF
TGTGCCAGCAGTTTGGGGACTAGCGGGGTCACAGATACGCAGTATTTT
>TRBJ2-1|18|-|TRBV2|TRBD1
CASSEAGFVTGGADEQFF
TGTGCCAGCAGTGAAGCGGGTTTTGTGACAGGGGGCGCGGATGAGCAGTTCTTC
>TRBJ1-5|14|-|TRBV12-5|TRBD1
CASGGDSWNQPQHF
TGTGCTAGTGGTGGGGACAGTTGGAATCAGCCCCAGCATTTT
>TRBJ2-3|13|-|TRBV19|TRBD1
CASSGQGPDTQYF
TGTGCCAGTAGCGGACAGGGGCCAGATACGCAGTATTTT
>TRBJ1-2|19|-|TRBV19|-
CASSIFVARELVGNYGYTF
TGTGCCAGTAGTATTTTCGTGGCTAGGGAGCTGGTAGGTAACTATGGCTACACCTTC
>TRBJ1-5|15|-|TRBV4-1|-
CASSPGIGSNQPQHF
TGCGCCAGCAGCCCAGGAATAGGTAGCAATCAGCCCCAGCATTTT
>TRBJ1-1|13|-|TRBV24-1|-
CATSDPGTTEAFF
TGTGCCACCAGTGACCCCGGGACCACGGAGGCTTTCTTT
>TRBJ1-2|13|-|TRBV12-3/TRBV12-4|-
CASSLQGNYGYTF
TGTGCCAGCAGTTTACAGGGAAACTATGGCTACACCTTC
>TRBJ1-1|15|-|TRBV6-5|-
CASSYTAGMNTEAFF
TGTGCCAGCAGTTACACCGCGGGTATGAACACTGAAGCTTTCTTT